This TCR beta chain stems from a study of neurological immune-mediated disorders. This clonotype was seen at least ten times. 5'RACE generated cDNA with 10-nucleotide random UMIs. TCRdb reanalysed the 5' RACE reads using MiXCR and keeps one entry per CDR3 protein. The sample has 81,000 or so distinct CDR3 sequences, about 5.5% seen once; the top ten hold 2% to 2.5%. Sequencing was done on a sample of PBMCs. The receptor was isolated from a woman in her twenties or thirties with multiple sclerosis.

This CDR3 is CASSTAGHPSNEQFF. The DNA for the CDR3 is TGCGCCAGCAGCACCGCGGGACATCCGTCCAATGAGCAGTTCTTC. This chain links TRBV5-1 with TRBJ2-1; D may be TRBD1 or TRBD2 (6 bases each). Germline V gene lookup returns CDR1 SGHRS and CDR2 YFSETQ. The ends were cut back, 4 bases at V and 6 bases at J, with 17 bases in the middle. The CDR3 consists of 15 residues.